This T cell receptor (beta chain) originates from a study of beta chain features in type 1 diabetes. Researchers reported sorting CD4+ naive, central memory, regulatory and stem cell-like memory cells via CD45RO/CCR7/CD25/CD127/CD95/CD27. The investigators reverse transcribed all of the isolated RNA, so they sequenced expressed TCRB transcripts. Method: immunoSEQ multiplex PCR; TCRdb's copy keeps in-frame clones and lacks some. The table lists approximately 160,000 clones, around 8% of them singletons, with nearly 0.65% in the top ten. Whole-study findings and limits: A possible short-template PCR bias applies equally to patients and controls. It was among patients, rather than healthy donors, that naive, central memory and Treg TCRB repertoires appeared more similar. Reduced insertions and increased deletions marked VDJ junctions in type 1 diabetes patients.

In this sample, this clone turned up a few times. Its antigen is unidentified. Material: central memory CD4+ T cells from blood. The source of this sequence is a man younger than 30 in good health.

The CDR3 DNA reads TGTGCCAGCAGCCCGGCGTGGGGACAGCCCTTGGAGCAGTACTTC. It is translated as CASSPAWGQPLEQYF. V is TRBV5-5 and J is TRBJ2-7, with 7 bases matching TRBD1. The CDR3 contains 15 residues. The trim removed 4 bases at V and 7 bases at J, leaving 14 bases unmatched. Germline CDR1 SGHKS, CDR2 YYEKEE (reference sequence).